What follows describes a single T cell receptor beta chain. Antigen unknown. Germline V CDR1 and CDR2: MDHEN, SYDVKM. The CDR3 is 14 amino acids. Trimming took 6 bases from V and 2 from J; bases not matched to a gene: 3. The repertoire was sequenced with immunoSEQ multiplex PCR; TCRdb's copy has only in-frame clones and lacks some. The data contain 99,000 or so clones, approximately 92% of them singletons. This record belongs to a study of T cell responses to AZD1222 COVID-19 vaccine. Study outcomes and limitations: Among those given AZD1222, only five or six were seropositive at baseline.

The chain carries TRBV28 and TRBJ1-2; TRBD1 aligns across 10 bases. The receptor was derived from an adult who received the AZD1222 COVID-19 vaccine. Sequencing was performed on peripheral blood, taken 28 days after the second AZD1222 dose. This chain's CDR3 is CASSLGQGNYGYTF. The CDR3, as DNA: TGTGCCAGCAGCCTGGGACAGGGGAACTATGGCTACACCTTC.